This T cell receptor (beta chain) was obtained from a study of T cell changes during pregnancy in multiple sclerosis. There are 13 residues in the CDR3. The germline CDR1 and CDR2 sequences are SGHAT and FQDESV (reference sequence). With V trimmed by 5 bases and J by 11 bases, 10 bases remained unmatched. The method was immunoSEQ multiplex PCR; TCRdb's version includes in-frame clones alone and lacks a portion of them. Of roughly 64,000 clones in the sample, just over 90% were seen once. The chain carries TRBV11-1 and TRBJ2-7; the match to TRBD2 covers 9 bases. The TCR was taken from a female donor with multiple sclerosis, enrolled in a pregnancy study. The sequencing used peripheral blood, collected in the second trimester of pregnancy. CDR3 sequence: CASSKESSGAKYF. In nucleotides, the CDR3 is TGTGCCAGCAGCAAAGAATCTAGCGGGGCCAAGTACTTC.